The 5 T cell receptor beta chains listed next were all sequenced from one sample in a study of tissue T cells after allogeneic stem cell transplantation. The sample's time point: mouse harvest day 14 after allogeneic transplant. Tail vein injection delivered 10^7 T-cell-depleted bone marrow cells and 10^6 splenic CD5+ T cells. Method: immunoSEQ multiplex PCR; TCRdb's copy keeps in-frame clones and lacks some. Of approximately 5,100 clones listed, 32% were seen once; the top ten hold approximately 9%. The sequenced sample was skin. The receptor source for this set is a female BALB/c mouse given C57BL/6 T cells with graft-versus-host disease after an allogeneic hematopoietic cell transplant.

This clone is labeled as medium-sized. Gene names follow the mouse nomenclature. Coverage ceases 1 residue before the CDR3 finishes, and the germline J gene fills in the end. This chain connects TRBV26 to TRBJ2-7, with a weak D call TRBD1 (6 bases). CDR3 length equals 14 residues. Looked up from germline, CDR1 is KGHPV and CDR2 is FQNQEV (reference sequence). Trimming removed 6 bases at V and 0 bases at J, with 12 bases between. CDR3 bases read: TGTGCCAGCAGCCCGGGACAAAGCTCCTATGAACAGTAC. This translates into CASSPGQSSYEQY. The full CDR3 is CASSPGQSSYEQYF.

Points on this clone: The genes and germline here are from mouse. From the germline J gene comes the end of the CDR3, since the read stops 1 residue before it. The chain combines TRBV15 with TRBJ1-1; 10 nucleotides agree with TRBD1. V shed 5 bases, J shed 1 base, and the junction held 1 base outside the gene matches. CDR1 and CDR2 from the germline V gene are SGHND and FRSKSL. This CDR3 region has 14 residues. The CDR3 here is CASSRDRGNTEVFF. The covered CDR3 bases are TGTGCCAGCAGTCGGGACAGGGGGAACACAGAAGTCTTC. Looking up the rest from reference TRBV15 and TRBJ1-1 gives the full variable domain: DAGVTQTPRHEVAEKGQTIILKCEPVSGHNDLFWYRQTKIQGLELLSYFRSKSLMEDGGAFKDRFKAEMLNSSFSTLKIQPTEPKDSAVYLCASSRDRGNTEVFFGKGTRLTVV.

A word on this clone: Germline and genes: mouse. The read comes to an end 1 residue before the CDR3 does, leaving the germline J gene to fill in the end. The V call is TRBV15, the J call TRBJ2-1; perhaps D is TRBD1 or TRBD2 (5 bases each). V was pared by 3 bases and J by 7 bases, with 10 bases between. Germline lookup yields CDR1 SGHND and CDR2 FRSKSL. The CDR3 totals 13 residues. CDR3: CASSLEGRAEQFF. The sequenced CDR3 bases are TGTGCCAGCAGTTTGGAGGGGCGGGCTGAGCAGTTC.

On this clone itself: These gene names are mouse names. Read coverage stops 1 residue before the CDR3 terminus; the germline J gene supplies the remainder. The V and J genes are TRBV3 and TRBJ2-5, with TRBD2 matching over 10 bases. The CDR3 extends over 15 amino acids. The J segment lost 2 bases and the V segment lost 5 bases, leaving 4 bases of the junction unmatched. Germline V gene sequence: CDR1 SNHLY, CDR2 FYNGKV (reference sequence). The CDR3 loop reads CASSPTGGFQDTQYF. The part of the CDR3 DNA that was read is TGTGCCAGCAGCCCGACTGGGGGGTTCCAAGACACCCAGTAC.

Concerning this clone itself: Mouse gene names apply. The read gets to within 1 residue of the CDR3 end, and the germline J gene fills in the rest. The J gene is TRBJ1-1, the V gene TRBV5; D might be TRBD1 (5 bases). The germline gives CDR1 LGHNA, CDR2 YNLKQL (reference sequence). Trimming left V 4 bases short and J 4 bases short, with 7 bases between. CDR3 length: 12 residues. CDR3 protein: CASSRDVTEVFF. CDR3 DNA, as far as it was read: TGTGCCAGCAGCCGGGACGTCACAGAAGTCTTC.